This T cell receptor beta chain was sequenced during a study of cytomegalovirus exposure and HLA in healthy donors. This clone was seen a single time. This CDR3 comprises 15 residues. Losses at the gene ends were 3 bases for V and 0 bases for J; bases not matched to a gene: 5. Germline values: CDR1 ENHRY, CDR2 SYGVKD. Using immunoSEQ multiplex PCR, the repertoire was profiled, and TCRdb retains in-frame clones only, with some absent. The sample lists 200,000 to 250,000 clones, around four fifths occurring once. The source material was PBMCs. This sequence originates from a woman aged 18 to 35 in good health and CMV-seronegative. This rearrangement joins TRBV10-3 to TRBJ2-7, with TRBD2 matching over 7 bases. The CDR3 spells CAISDAGRGSYEQYF. CDR3 DNA sequence: TGTGCCATCAGTGATGCAGGGAGGGGCTCCTACGAGCAGTACTTC.